The source of this T cell receptor (beta chain) is a study of OX40 agonist ivuxolimab in advanced cancers. Assay used: immunoSEQ multiplex PCR; TCRdb lists only in-frame clones, some missing. Altogether about 15,000 clones are present, almost 85% being singletons, with the ten largest covering around three quarters. The CDR3 runs 12 residues. From germline, CDR1 is SQVTM and CDR2 ANQGSEA. The TCR was taken from an adult with an advanced solid tumor such as melanoma, head and neck, liver or kidney cancer. J is TRBJ2-1 and V is TRBV29-1, with 8 bases that match TRBD1. This sample comprised CD4+ or CD8+ T cells sorted from blood, obtained in a trial of the OX40 agonist ivuxolimab. DNA for the CDR3: TGCACCCAGGGGGCGGGTTTCAATGAGCAGTTCTTC. Its protein is CTQGAGFNEQFF.